This T cell receptor (beta chain) appears in the sequencing data of a study of cytomegalovirus exposure and HLA in healthy donors. This CDR3 region has 14 residues. V was pared by 7 bases and J by 4 bases, with 8 bases of the junction left unmatched. The germline V gene has CDR1 SGHKS and CDR2 YYEKEE (reference sequence). PCR primers comprised 60 Vbeta and 13 Jbeta primers. Clones were sequenced by immunoSEQ multiplex PCR, and TCRdb holds only the in-frame ones, with some missing. The data hold around 150,000 clones, with around 68% observed a single time. The V gene is TRBV5-5, the J gene TRBJ2-1; 7 positions match TRBD2. This clonotype originated in a young man in good health and CMV-seropositive. The sample taken for sequencing was PBMCs. Here the CDR3 DNA reads TGTGCCAGCGGGCCTAGCGGAAATTACAATGAGCAGTTCTTC. It is translated as CASGPSGNYNEQFF.